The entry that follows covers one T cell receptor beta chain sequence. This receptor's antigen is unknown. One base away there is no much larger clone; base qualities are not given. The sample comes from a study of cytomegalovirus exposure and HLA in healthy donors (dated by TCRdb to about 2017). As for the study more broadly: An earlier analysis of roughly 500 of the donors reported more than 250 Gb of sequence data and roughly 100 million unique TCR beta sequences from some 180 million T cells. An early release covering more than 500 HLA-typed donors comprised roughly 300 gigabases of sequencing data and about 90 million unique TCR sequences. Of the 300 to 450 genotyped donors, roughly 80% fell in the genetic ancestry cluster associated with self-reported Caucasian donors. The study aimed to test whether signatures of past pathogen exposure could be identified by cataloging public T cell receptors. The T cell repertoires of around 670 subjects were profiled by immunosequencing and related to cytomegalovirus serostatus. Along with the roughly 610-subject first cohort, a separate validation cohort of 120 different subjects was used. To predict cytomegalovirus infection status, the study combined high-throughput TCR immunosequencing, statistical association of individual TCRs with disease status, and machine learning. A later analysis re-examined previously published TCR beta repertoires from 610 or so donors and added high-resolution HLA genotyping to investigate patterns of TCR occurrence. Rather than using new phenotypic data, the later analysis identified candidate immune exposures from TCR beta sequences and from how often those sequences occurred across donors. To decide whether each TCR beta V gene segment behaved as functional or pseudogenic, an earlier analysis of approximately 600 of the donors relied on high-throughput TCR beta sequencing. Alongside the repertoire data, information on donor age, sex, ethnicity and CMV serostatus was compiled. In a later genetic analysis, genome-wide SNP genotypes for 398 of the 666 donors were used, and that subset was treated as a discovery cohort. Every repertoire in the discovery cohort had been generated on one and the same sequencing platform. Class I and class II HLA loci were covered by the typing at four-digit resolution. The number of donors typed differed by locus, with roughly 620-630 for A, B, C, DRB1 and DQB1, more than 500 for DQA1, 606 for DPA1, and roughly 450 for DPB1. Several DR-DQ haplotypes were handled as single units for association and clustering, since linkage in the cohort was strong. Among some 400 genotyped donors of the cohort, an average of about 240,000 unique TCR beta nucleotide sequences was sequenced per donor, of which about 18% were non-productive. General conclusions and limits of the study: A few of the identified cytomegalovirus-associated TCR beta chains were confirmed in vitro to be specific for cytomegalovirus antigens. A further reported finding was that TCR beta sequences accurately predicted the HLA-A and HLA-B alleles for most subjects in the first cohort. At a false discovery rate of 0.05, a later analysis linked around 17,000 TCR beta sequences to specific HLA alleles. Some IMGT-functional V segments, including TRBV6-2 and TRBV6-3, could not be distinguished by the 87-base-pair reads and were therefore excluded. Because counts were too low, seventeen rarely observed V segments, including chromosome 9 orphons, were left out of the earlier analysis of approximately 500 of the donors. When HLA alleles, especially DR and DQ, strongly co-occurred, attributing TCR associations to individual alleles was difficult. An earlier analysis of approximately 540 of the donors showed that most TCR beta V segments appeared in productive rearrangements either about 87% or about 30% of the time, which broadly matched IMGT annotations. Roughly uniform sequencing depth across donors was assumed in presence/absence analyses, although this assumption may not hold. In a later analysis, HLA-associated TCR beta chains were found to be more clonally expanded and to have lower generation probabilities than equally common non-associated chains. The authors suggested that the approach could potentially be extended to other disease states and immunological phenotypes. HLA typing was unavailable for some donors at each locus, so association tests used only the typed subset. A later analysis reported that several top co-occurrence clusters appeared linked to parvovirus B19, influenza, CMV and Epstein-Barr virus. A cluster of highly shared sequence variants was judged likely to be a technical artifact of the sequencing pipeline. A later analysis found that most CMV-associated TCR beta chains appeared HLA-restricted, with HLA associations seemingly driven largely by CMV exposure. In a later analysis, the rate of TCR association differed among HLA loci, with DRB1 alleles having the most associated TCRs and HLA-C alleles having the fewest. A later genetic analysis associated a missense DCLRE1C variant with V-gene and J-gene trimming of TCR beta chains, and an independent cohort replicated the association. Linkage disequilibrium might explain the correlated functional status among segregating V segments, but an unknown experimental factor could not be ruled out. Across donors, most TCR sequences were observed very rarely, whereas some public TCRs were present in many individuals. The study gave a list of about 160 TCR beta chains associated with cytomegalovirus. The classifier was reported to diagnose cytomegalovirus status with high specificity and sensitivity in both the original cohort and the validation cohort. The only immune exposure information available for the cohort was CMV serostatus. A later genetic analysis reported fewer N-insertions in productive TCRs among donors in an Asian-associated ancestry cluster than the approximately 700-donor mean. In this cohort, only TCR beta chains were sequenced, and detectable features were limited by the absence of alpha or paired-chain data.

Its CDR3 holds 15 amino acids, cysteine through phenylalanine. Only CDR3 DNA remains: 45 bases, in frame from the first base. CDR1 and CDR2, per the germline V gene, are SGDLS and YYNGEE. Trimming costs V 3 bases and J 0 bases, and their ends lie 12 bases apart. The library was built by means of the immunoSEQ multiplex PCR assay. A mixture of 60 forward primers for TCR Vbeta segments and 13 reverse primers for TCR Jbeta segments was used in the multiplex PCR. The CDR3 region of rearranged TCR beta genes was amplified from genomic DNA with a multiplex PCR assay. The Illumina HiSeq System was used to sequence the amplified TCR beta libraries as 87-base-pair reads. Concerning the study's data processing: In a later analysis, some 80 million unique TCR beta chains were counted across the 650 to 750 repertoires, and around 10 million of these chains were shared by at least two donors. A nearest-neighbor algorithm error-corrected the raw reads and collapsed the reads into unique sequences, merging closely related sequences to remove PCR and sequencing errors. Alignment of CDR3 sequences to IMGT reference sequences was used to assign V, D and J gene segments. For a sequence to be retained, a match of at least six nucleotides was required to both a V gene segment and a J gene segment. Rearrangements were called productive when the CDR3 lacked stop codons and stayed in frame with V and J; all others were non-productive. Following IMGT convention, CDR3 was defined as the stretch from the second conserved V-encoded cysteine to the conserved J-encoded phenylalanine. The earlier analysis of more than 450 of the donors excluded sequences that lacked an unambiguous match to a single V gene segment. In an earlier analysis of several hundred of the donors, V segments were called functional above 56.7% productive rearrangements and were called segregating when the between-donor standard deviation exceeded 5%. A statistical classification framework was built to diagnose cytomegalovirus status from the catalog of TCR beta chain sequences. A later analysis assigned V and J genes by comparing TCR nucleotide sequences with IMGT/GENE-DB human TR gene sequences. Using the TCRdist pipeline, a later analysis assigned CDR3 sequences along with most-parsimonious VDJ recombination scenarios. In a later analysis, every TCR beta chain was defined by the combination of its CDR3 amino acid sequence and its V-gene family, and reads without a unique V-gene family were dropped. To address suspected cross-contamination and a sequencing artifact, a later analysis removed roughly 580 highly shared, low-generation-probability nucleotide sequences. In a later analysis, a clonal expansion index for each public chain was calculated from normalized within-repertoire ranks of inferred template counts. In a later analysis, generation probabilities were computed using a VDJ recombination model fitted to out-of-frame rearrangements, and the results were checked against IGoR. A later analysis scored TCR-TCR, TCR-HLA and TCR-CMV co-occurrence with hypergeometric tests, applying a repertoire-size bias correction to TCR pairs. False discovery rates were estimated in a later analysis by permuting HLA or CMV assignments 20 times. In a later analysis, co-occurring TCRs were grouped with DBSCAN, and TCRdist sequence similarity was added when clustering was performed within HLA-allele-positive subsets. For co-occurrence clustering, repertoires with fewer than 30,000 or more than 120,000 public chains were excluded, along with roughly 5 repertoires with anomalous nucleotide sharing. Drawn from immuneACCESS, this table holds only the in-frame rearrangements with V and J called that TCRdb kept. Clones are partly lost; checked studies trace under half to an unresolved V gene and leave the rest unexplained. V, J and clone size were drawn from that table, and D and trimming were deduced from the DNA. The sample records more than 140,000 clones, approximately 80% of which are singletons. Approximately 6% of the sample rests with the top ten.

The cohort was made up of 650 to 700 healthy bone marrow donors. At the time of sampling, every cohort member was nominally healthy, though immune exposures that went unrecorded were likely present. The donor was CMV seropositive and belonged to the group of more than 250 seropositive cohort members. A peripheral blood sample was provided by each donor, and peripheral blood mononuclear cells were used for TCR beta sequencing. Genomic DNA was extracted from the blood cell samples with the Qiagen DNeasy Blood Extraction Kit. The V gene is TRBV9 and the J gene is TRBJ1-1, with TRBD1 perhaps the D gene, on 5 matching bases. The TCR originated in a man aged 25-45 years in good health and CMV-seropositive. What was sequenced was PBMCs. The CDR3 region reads CASSEQTAMNTEAFF. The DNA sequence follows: TGTGCCAGCAGCGAACAGACAGCCATGAACACTGAAGCTTTCTTT.